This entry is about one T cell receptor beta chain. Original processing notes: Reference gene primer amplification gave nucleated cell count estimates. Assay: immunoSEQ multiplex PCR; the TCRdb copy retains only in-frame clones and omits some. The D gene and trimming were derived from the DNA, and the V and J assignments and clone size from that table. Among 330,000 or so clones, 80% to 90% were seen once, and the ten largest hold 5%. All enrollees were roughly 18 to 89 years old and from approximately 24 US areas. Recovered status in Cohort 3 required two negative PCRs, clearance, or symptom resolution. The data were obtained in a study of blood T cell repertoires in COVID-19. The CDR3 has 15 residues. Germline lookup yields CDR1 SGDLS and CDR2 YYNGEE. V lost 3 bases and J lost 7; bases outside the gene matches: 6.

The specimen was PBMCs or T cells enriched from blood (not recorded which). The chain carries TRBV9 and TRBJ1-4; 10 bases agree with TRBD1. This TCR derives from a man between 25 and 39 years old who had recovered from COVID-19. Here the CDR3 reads CASSAGTGDGEKLFF. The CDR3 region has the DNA TGTGCCAGCAGCGCTGGGACAGGGGACGGTGAAAAACTGTTTTTT. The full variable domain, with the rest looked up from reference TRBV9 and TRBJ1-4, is DSGVTQTPKHLITATGQRVTLRCSPRSGDLSVYWYQQSLDQGLQFLIQYYNGEERAKGNILERFSAQQFPDLHSELNLSSLELGDSALYFCASSAGTGDGEKLFFGSGTQLSVL.